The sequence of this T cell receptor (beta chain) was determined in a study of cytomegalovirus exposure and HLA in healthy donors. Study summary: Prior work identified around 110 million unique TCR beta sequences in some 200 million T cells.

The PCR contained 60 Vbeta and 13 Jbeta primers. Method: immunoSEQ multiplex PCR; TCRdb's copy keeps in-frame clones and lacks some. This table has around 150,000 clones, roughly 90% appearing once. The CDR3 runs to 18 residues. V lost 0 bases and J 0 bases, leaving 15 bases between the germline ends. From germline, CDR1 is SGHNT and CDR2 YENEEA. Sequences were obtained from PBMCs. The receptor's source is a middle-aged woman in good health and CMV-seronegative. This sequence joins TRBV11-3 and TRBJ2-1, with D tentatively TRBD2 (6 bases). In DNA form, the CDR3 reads TGTGCCAGCAGCTTAGAGACCGGGACTCGCAGCTCCTACAATGAGCAGTTCTTC. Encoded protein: CASSLETGTRSSYNEQFF.